The 21 T cell receptor beta chains presented below share a single source sample, sequenced in a study of cytotoxic CD8 clonotypes in ibrutinib-treated CLL. The data were produced by immunoSEQ multiplex PCR, yet TCRdb's version contains in-frame clones alone and is incomplete. The sample has over 150,000 clones; roughly 77% are singletons. The sequencing here drew on PBMCs, taken after 12 months of ibrutinib treatment. The source of these receptors is a human donor with chronic lymphocytic leukemia.

The chain links TRBV2 to TRBJ1-2; D uncertain. V lost 6 bases to trimming and J lost 2 bases, with 16 bases between them. Germline V gives CDR1 SNHLY, CDR2 FYNNEI. This CDR3 has 15 residues. CDR3 DNA: TGTGCCAGCAGCCCGGAGACAACCTGGAACTATGGCTACACCTTC. Its translation is CASSPETTWNYGYTF. The whole variable domain, remainder taken from reference TRBV2 and TRBJ1-2, is EPEVTQTPSHQVTQMGQEVILRCVPISNHLYFYWYRQILGQKVEFLVSFYNNEISEKSEIFDDQFSVERPDGSNFTLKIRSTKLEDSAMYFCASSPETTWNYGYTFGSGTRLTVV.

This clone has only one observation. The chain employs TRBV11-1 and TRBJ2-6; D possibly corresponds to TRBD2 (5 bases). The CDR3 is made up of 15 amino acids. In germline, CDR1 is SGHAT, CDR2 FQDESV (reference sequence). V was shortened by 2 bases and J by 2 bases, with 7 bases between the two germline ends. In DNA, the CDR3 is TGTGCCAGCAGCTTATACGGGGCTGGGGCCAACGTCCTGACTTTC. Translated, it gives CASSLYGAGANVLTF.

V and J are TRBV6-5 and TRBJ1-2; D unresolved. The CDR3 spans 15 residues. CDR1 and CDR2 from the germline V gene are MNHEY and SVGAGI. Trimming removed 4 bases at V and 8 bases at J, with 20 bases between. CDR3 DNA: TGTGCCAGCAGTTCCAACCCCCGGGTGGGTGGCGGCTACACCTTC. Protein sequence: CASSSNPRVGGGYTF.

The chain couples TRBV19 to TRBJ2-7; no definite D call. Germline assignment: CDR1 LNHDA and CDR2 SQIVND (reference sequence). With 6 bases removed from V and 2 bases from J, the gap between germline ends came to 5 bases. This CDR3 has 11 residues. The CDR3 nucleotides are TGTGCCAGTAGGGGGACCTACGAGCAGTACTTC. This sequence encodes CASRGTYEQYF. Looking up the rest from reference TRBV19 and TRBJ2-7 gives the full variable domain: DGGITQSPKYLFRKEGQNVTLSCEQNLNHDAMYWYRQDPGQGLRLIYYSQIVNDFQKGDIAEGYSVSREKKESFPLTVTSAQKNPTAFYLCASRGTYEQYFGPGTRLTVT.

The V gene is TRBV2, the J gene TRBJ2-7; perhaps TRBD1 as D (6 bases). Trimming pared 4 bases from V and 6 bases from J, leaving 13 bases between. From germline, CDR1 is SNHLY and CDR2 FYNNEI. The CDR3 has 13 residues. CDR3 in amino acids: CASSAGTTREQYF. DNA of the CDR3: TGTGCCAGCAGTGCCGGGACAACCCGCGAGCAGTACTTC.

As concerns this clone: The sample holds other DNA sequences that translate to the same CDR3. The rearrangement links TRBV29-1 to TRBJ2-3; 9 bases agree with TRBD2. Germline CDR1 SQVTM, CDR2 ANQGSEA. V dropped 7 bases and J dropped 1; count of bases not matched to a gene: 12. The CDR3 consists of 16 residues. CDR3 sequence: CSAIPRGGGGTDTQYF. For the CDR3, the DNA is TGCAGCGCCATACCCCGGGGCGGGGGGGGCACAGATACGCAGTATTTT.

The rearrangement uses TRBV4-2 and TRBJ1-6, with D uncertain. Germline-derived CDR1 and CDR2 are LGHNA and YNFKEQ. V lost 1 base and J 1 base, leaving 5 bases between the germline ends. The CDR3 loop spans 15 amino acids. The CDR3 loop reads CASSQGGSYNSPLHF. The CDR3 DNA sequence: TGTGCCAGCAGCCAAGGAGGTTCCTATAATTCACCCCTCCACTTT.

The gene calls are TRBV4-2 and TRBJ2-1; 14 nucleotides agree with TRBD2. The CDR3 totals 20 residues. Trimming removed 0 bases from V and 1 base from J; junction bases left unmatched: 8. CDR1 LGHNA and CDR2 YNFKEQ come from the germline V gene. The CDR3 DNA reads as TGTGCCAGCAGCCAAGATTCGACTAGCGGGAGGGCCAAGTCCTACAATGAGCAGTTCTTC. Protein: CASSQDSTSGRAKSYNEQFF.

The V call is TRBV10-3, the J call TRBJ2-1, with a tentative D call TRBD2 (5 bases). Trimming removed 8 bases at V and 5 bases at J, with 16 bases between. Germline lookup yields CDR1 ENHRY and CDR2 SYGVKD. There are 14 residues in the CDR3. The CDR3 reads CAIFEGFGHNEQFF. The CDR3 DNA sequence: TGTGCCATCTTTGAGGGATTCGGCCACAATGAGCAGTTCTTC.

As to this clone: Other DNA sequences in this sample translate to the same CDR3. The CDR3 protein is CASSLGPDNEQFF. In DNA, the CDR3 is TGTGCCAGCAGCCTAGGACCCGACAATGAGCAGTTCTTC. This rearrangement joins TRBV7-3 to TRBJ2-1; D remains ambiguous. The germline CDR1 and CDR2 sequences are SGHTA and FQGTGA. CDR3 length: 13 residues. Trimming cost V 5 bases and J 5 bases, with 10 bases left between them.

CDR3 residues: CSVRALETQYF. CDR3 DNA: TGCAGCGTGCGAGCGTTGGAGACCCAGTACTTC. The chain couples TRBV29-1 to TRBJ2-5; D remains unclear. This CDR3 comprises 11 residues. Germline-derived CDR1 and CDR2 are SQVTM and ANQGSEA. Trimming cost V 6 bases and J 5 bases, with 10 bases left between them.

J is TRBJ2-7 and V is TRBV19; 10 positions match TRBD1. The CDR3 is 15 residues long. Germline assignment: CDR1 LNHDA and CDR2 SQIVND (reference sequence). The trim removed 0 bases at V and 5 bases at J, leaving 4 bases unmatched. The CDR3 nucleotides read TGTGCCAGTAGTATAGAAGGACAGGGGGGCCACGAGCAGTACTTC. Residues: CASSIEGQGGHEQYF.

The chain links TRBV5-1 to TRBJ2-1, with D perhaps matching TRBD2 (6 bases). The CDR3 is 14 residues long. Trimming cost V 4 bases and J 6 bases, with 14 bases left between them. Germline CDR1 is SGHRS and CDR2 is YFSETQ. CDR3 DNA: TGCGCCAGCAGCCGCGGGACCTCGGGCAATGAGCAGTTCTTC. The encoded protein is CASSRGTSGNEQFF.

A few counts support this clone. J is TRBJ2-7 and V is TRBV7-9; D may be TRBD1 (6 bases). The V gene's germline CDR1 is SEHNR and CDR2 FQNEAQ (reference sequence). The CDR3 contains 12 residues. The ends were cut back, 5 bases at V and 6 bases at J, with 11 bases in the middle. CDR3 DNA: TGTGCCAGCAGCACTACAGGGCCCGAGCAGTACTTC. Its protein is CASSTTGPEQYF.

J is TRBJ2-3 and V is TRBV7-2; 8 bases align to TRBD2. This CDR3 region has 16 residues. Germline CDR1 is SGHTA and CDR2 is FQGNSA. J was trimmed by 2 bases and V by 6 bases; bases with no gene match: 10. CDR3 coding DNA: TGTGCCAGCAGGAGAGGCCTAGCGGGTAACACAGATACGCAGTATTTT. Its protein is CASRRGLAGNTDTQYF.

The chain links TRBV4-2 to TRBJ2-7; 10 nucleotides match TRBD1. The CDR3 is 16 amino acids. Germline V gene data show CDR1 as LGHNA and CDR2 as YNFKEQ. J lost 3 bases, V lost 0 bases, and 5 bases had no gene match. The CDR3 protein is CASSQDLGDRGYEQYF. CDR3 coding DNA: TGTGCCAGCAGCCAAGATCTTGGGGACAGGGGCTACGAGCAGTACTTC.

This clone was recorded a few times. The rearrangement joins TRBV2 to TRBJ1-2; 10 nucleotides match TRBD1. With 11 bases clipped from V and 4 bases from J, the junction kept 4 bases outside the gene matches. CDR1 is SNHLY and CDR2 is FYNNEI in the germline V gene. CDR3 length: 12 amino acids. DNA for the CDR3: TGTGCCGACCGGGACAGGGGCTATGGCTACACCTTC. This gives the protein CADRDRGYGYTF. The full variable domain, rest sourced from reference TRBV2 and TRBJ1-2, is EPEVTQTPSHQVTQMGQEVILRCVPISNHLYFYWYRQILGQKVEFLVSFYNNEISEKSEIFDDQFSVERPDGSNFTLKIRSTKLEDSAMYFCADRDRGYGYTFGSGTRLTVV.

This clone was detected only once. The V and J genes are TRBV2 and TRBJ1-6, with TRBD1 identical over 8 bases. With V trimmed by 6 bases and J by 7 bases, 8 bases remained unmatched. Germline lookup yields CDR1 SNHLY and CDR2 FYNNEI. This CDR3 has 15 amino acids. CDR3 coding DNA: TGTGCCAGCAGCCGGGACAGGTTTTTCAATTCACCCCTCCACTTT. Its translation is CASSRDRFFNSPLHF.

This CDR3 is CASSTGLAGSYNEQFF. In DNA form, the CDR3 reads TGTGCCAGCAGCACAGGACTAGCGGGATCCTACAATGAGCAGTTCTTC. This chain joins TRBV11-2 and TRBJ2-1; 12 bases fit TRBD2. The germline V gene encodes CDR1 SGHAT and CDR2 FQNNGV. This CDR3 region has 16 residues. V was clipped by 5 bases and J by 1 base; unmatched bases: 3.

A single count supports this clone. This chain connects TRBV29-1 to TRBJ1-2, with a possible D match to TRBD1 (5 bases). The CDR3 totals 16 residues. Trimming pared 4 bases from V and 7 bases from J, leaving 25 bases between. Germline lookup yields CDR1 SQVTM and CDR2 ANQGSEA. The CDR3 is CSVVGATSTGSSGYTF. The CDR3 DNA sequence: TGCAGCGTTGTTGGGGCGACTTCTACGGGTAGTAGTGGCTACACCTTC.

The gene calls are TRBV5-5 and TRBJ2-3, with D possibly being TRBD1 (6 bases). Germline V gene data show CDR1 as SGHKS and CDR2 as YYEKEE (reference sequence). Trimming left V 4 bases short and J 3 bases short, with 12 bases between. The length of the CDR3 is 14 residues. CDR3 residues: CASSLGQLTDTQYF. The CDR3 nucleotides read TGTGCCAGCAGCCTCGGACAGCTTACAGATACGCAGTATTTT.